This record looks at one T cell receptor (beta chain) sequence and its context. Its antigen remains unidentified. The data were produced by immunoSEQ multiplex PCR, yet TCRdb's version contains in-frame clones alone and is incomplete. This table holds about 92,000 clones, roughly 86% found once. The data stem from a study of T cell responses to AZD1222 COVID-19 vaccine. Study-wide points: Increased Spike-specific TCR breadth and depth were observed after two AZD1222 doses. Clonal diversity was possibly underestimated; the donors were predominantly white British and more often female. None of the repertoires were sampled until the peak T cell response had passed. Only a handful of individuals given AZD1222 were seropositive at baseline.

This CDR3 region has 15 residues. The germline gives CDR1 MNHEY, CDR2 SVGEGT. V lost 2 bases and J lost 5, with 15 bases in between. The TCR sequence derives from an adult in good health. This specimen was peripheral blood, taken on day 0 of AZD1222 vaccination. The V and J genes are TRBV6-2 or TRBV6-3 and TRBJ2-5; D might be TRBD1 or TRBD2, each matching 6 bases. Here the CDR3 DNA reads TGTGCCAGCAGTTACGATGCTAGGGGGGAGGAGACCCAGTACTTC. As protein: CASSYDARGEETQYF.